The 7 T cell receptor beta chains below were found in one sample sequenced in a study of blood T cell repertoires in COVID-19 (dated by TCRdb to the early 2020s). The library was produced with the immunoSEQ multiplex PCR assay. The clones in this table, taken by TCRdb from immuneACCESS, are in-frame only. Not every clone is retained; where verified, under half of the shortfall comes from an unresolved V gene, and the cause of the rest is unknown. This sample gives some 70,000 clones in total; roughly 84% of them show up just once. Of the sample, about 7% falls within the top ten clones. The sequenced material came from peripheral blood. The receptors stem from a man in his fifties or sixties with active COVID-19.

The CDR3 sequence: CASSFFRTGDEAFF. CDR3 nucleotides: TGTGCCAGCAGTTTTTTCCGAACAGGGGATGAAGCTTTCTTT. This chain uses TRBV28 with TRBJ1-1, with 7 bases lining up with TRBD1. V was pared by 3 bases and J by 7 bases, with 8 bases of the junction left unmatched. The V gene's germline CDR1 is MDHEN and CDR2 SYDVKM. CDR3 length equals 14 residues.

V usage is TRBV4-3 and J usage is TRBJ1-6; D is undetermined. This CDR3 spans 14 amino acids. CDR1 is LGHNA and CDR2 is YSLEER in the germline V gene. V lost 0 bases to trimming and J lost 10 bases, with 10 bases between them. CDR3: CASSQDTQRSPLHF. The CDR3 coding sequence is TGCGCCAGCAGCCAAGATACCCAGAGGTCACCCCTCCACTTT.

CDR3: CASRSPTEAFF. The CDR3 DNA reads as TGTGCCAGCAGGAGCCCCACTGAAGCTTTCTTT. The V call is TRBV28, the J call TRBJ1-1; D remains ambiguous. Per germline, CDR1 MDHEN and CDR2 SYDVKM. CDR3 length: 11 residues. Trimming pared 6 bases from V and 4 bases from J, leaving 6 bases between.

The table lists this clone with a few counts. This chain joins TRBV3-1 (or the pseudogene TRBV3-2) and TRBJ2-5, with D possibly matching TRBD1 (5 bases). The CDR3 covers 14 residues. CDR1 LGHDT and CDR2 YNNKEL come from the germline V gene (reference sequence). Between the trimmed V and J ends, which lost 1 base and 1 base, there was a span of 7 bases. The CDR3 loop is CASSQAQGQETQYF. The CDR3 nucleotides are TGTGCCAGCAGCCAAGCGCAGGGCCAAGAGACCCAGTACTTC.

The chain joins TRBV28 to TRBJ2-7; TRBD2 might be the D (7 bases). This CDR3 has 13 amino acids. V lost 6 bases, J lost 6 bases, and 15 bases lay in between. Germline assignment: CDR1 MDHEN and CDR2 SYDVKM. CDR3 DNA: TGTGCCAGCAGCCTTGAGGGGGGGGGCGAGCAGTACTTC. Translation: CASSLEGGGEQYF.

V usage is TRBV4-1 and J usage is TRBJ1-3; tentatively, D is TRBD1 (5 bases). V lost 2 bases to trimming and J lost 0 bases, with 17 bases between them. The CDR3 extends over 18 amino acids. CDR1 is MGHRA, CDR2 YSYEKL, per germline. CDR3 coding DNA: TGCGCCAGCAGCCAACGGGGGGACTCGGGTACCTCTGGAAACACCATATATTTT. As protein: CASSQRGDSGTSGNTIYF.

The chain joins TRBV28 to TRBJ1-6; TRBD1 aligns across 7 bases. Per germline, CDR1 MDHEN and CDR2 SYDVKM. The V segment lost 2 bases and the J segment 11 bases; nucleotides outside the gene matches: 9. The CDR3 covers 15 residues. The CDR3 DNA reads TGTGCCAGCAGTTTAGGACAGGCACCCTACGCACCCCTCCACTTT. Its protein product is CASSLGQAPYAPLHF.